Reported below is one T cell receptor beta chain. The V and J ends lost 5 bases and 1 base respectively, with 11 bases between them. CDR1 SQVTM and CDR2 ANQGSEA come from the germline V gene. The length of the CDR3 is 13 residues. Repertoires were generated with immunoSEQ multiplex PCR, while TCRdb's copy carries only in-frame clones and drops some. The profile shows about 210,000 clones, about 83% of them singletons. The data were taken from a study of blood T cell repertoires in COVID-19. Study information: Specimens from acute and convalescent COVID-19 originated in the United States, Italy and Spain. The cDNA or gDNA used as material had been derived from T cells, B-cell-depleted T cells, or PBMCs.

The chain has TRBV29-1 and TRBJ1-1; the D gene is possibly TRBD1 (5 bases). The TCR comes from a man aged 50-59 years with active or convalescent COVID-19. The material sequenced was peripheral blood. For the CDR3, the DNA is TGCAGCGTTTCTACAGGTAGGAACACTGAAGCTTTCTTT. Its translation is CSVSTGRNTEAFF.